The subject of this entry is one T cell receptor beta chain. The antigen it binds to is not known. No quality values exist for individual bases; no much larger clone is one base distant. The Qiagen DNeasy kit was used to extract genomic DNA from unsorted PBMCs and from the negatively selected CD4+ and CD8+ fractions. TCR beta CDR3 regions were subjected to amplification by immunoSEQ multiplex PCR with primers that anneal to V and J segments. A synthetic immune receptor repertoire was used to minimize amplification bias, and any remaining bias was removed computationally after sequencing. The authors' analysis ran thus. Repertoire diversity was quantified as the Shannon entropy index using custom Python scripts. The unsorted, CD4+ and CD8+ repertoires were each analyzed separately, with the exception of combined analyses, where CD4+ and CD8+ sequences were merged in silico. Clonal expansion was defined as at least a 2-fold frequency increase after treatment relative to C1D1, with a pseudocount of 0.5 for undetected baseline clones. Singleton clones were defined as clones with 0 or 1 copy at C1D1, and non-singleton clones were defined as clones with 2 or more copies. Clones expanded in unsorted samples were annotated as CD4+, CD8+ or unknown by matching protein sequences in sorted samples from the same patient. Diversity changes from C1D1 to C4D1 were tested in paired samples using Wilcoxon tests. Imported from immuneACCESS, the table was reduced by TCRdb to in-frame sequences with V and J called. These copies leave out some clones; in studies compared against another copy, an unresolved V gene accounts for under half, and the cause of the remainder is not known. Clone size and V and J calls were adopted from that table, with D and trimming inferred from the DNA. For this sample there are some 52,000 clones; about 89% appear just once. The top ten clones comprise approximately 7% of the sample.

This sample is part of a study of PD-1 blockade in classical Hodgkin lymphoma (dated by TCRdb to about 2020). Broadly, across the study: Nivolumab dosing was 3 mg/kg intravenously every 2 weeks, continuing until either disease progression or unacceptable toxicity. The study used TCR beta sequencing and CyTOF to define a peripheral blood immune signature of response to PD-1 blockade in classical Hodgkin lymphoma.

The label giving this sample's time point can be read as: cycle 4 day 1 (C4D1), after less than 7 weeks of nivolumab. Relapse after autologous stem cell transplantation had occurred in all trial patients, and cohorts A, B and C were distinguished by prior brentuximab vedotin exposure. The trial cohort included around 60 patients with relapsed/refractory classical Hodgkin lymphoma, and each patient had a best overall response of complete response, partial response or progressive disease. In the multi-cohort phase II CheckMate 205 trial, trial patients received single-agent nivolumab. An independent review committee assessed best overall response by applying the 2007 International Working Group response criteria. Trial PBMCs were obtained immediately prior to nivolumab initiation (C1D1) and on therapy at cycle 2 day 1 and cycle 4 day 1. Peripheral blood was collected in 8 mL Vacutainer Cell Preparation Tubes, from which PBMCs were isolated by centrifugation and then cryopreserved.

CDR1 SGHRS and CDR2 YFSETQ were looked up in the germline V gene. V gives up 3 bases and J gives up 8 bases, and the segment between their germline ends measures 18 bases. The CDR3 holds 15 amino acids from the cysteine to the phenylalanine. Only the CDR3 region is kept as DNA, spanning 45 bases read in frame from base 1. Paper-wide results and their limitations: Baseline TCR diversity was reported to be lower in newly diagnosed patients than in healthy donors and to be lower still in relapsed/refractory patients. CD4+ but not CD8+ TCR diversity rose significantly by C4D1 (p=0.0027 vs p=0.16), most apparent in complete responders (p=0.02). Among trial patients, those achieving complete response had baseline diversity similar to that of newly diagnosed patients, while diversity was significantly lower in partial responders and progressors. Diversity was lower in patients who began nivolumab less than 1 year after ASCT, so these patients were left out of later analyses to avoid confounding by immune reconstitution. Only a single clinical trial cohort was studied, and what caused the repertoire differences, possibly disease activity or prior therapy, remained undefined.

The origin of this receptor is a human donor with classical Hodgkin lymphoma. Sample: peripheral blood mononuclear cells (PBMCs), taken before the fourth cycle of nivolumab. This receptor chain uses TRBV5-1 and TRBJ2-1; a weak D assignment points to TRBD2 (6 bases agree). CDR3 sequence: CASSSGTSSLDEQFF. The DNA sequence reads TGCGCCAGCAGCTCCGGGACTTCTTCTCTGGATGAGCAGTTCTTC.